This T cell receptor beta chain derives from a study of blood T cell repertoires in COVID-19. Only in-frame clones appear in the TCRdb table, and some are missing; sequencing was by immunoSEQ multiplex PCR. The sample lists over 120,000 clones, about 80% occurring once. Material: peripheral blood. This TCR was sampled from a man in his 70s who had recovered from COVID-19.

The CDR3 DNA sequence: TGTGCCAGCAGTCTAGGCAGCACAGATACGCAGTATTTT. The encoded protein is CASSLGSTDTQYF. The chain recombines TRBV6-5 with TRBJ2-3; D uncertain. The CDR3 extends over 13 amino acids. Germline values: CDR1 MNHEY, CDR2 SVGAGI. V was pared by 5 bases and J by 0 bases, with 6 bases between.